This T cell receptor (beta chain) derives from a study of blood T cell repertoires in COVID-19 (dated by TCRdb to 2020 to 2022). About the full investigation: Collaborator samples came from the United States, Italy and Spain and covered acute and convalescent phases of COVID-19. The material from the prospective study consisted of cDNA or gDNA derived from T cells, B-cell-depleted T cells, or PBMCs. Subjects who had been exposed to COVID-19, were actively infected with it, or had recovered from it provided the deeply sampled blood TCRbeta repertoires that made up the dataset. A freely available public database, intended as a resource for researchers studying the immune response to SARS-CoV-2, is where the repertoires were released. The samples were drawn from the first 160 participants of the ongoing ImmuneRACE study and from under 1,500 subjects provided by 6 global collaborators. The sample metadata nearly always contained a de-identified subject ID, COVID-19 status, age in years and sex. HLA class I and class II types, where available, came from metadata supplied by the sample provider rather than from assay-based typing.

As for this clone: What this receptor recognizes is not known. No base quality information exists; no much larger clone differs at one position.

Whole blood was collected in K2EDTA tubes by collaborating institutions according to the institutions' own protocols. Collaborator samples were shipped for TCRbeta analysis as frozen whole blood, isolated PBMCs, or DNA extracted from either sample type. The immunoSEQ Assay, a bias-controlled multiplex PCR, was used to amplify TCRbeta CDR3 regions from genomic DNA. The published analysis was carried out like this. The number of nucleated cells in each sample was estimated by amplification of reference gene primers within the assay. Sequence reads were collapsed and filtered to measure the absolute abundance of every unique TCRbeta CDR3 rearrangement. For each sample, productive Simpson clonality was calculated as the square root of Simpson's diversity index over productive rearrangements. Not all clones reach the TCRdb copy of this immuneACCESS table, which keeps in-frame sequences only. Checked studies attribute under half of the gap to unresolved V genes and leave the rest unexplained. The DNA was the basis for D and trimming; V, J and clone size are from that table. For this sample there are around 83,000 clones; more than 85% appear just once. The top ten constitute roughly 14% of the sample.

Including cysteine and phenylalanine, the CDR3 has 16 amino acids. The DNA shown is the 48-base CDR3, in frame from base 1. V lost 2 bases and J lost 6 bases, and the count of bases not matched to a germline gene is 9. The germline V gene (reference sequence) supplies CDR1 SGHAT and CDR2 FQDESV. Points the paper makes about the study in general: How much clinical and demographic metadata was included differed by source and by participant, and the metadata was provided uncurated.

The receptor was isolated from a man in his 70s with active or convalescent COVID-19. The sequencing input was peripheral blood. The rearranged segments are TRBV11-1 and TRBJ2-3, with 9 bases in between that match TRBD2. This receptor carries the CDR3 CASSLTLSGSRDTQYF. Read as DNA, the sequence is TGTGCCAGCAGCTTAACCCTTAGCGGGAGTCGGGATACGCAGTATTTT.